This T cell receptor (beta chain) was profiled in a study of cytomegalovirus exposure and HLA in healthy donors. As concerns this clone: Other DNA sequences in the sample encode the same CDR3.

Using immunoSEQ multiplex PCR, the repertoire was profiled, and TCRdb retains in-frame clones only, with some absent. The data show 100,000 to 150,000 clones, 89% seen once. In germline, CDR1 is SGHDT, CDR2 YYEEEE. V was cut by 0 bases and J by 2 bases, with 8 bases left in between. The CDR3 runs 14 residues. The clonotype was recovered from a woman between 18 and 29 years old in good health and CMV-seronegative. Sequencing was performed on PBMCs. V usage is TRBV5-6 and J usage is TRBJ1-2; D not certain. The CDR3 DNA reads TGTGCCAGCAGCTTGGTGCCGGGAAACTATGGCTACACCTTC. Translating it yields CASSLVPGNYGYTF.